Listed below are T cell receptor beta chains from one sample, sequenced in a study of PD-1 and CTLA-4 blockade in melanoma. TCRdb keeps only in-frame clones here, not all; method: immunoSEQ multiplex PCR. The repertoire includes about 28,000 clones, 70% to 90% of them detected once, and around 7.8% sits in the top ten. The specimen was CD8+ T cells from peripheral blood, collected before anti-PD-1 treatment. The receptor set was obtained from a human donor with melanoma. Each CDR3 is given with its conserved first and last residue. Fields, in order: CDR3 DNA, CDR3 protein, V gene, J gene, D gene, clone size, CDR3 length. The D gene is left open where the match is weak. Expanded clones get a size class; other rows say once, few or many, or leave the size out.

CDR3 DNA: TGCGCCAGCAGCTTGTCGTGGGAAAGGGGTCAGCCCCAGCATTTT; CDR3 protein: CASSLSWERGQPQHF; V gene: TRBV5-1; J gene: TRBJ1-5; D gene: -; clone size: -; CDR3 length: 15
CDR3 DNA: TGTGCCAGCAGCAGACAGACTGAAGCTTTCTTT; CDR3 protein: CASSRQTEAFF; V gene: TRBV28; J gene: TRBJ1-1; D gene: -; clone size: -; CDR3 length: 11
CDR3 DNA: TGCAGCTCACGGGATAGCGGCTCCTACGAGCAGTACTTC; CDR3 protein: CSSRDSGSYEQYF; V gene: TRBV29-1; J gene: TRBJ2-7; D gene: -; clone size: -; CDR3 length: 13
CDR3 DNA: TGTGCCAGCAGTTCTAGCGGGAACGAGCAGTACTTC; CDR3 protein: CASSSSGNEQYF; V gene: TRBV28; J gene: TRBJ2-7; D gene: TRBD2; clone size: -; CDR3 length: 12
CDR3 DNA: TGTGCCAGCAGCTTCAGGGAAGGCGGACAGCCCCAGCATTTT; CDR3 protein: CASSFREGGQPQHF; V gene: TRBV5-6; J gene: TRBJ1-5; D gene: -; clone size: -; CDR3 length: 14
CDR3 DNA: TGTGCCAGCAGCTTTGCCAGGGCGAGCTCCTACGAGCAGTACTTC; CDR3 protein: CASSFARASSYEQYF; V gene: TRBV11-2; J gene: TRBJ2-7; D gene: -; clone size: -; CDR3 length: 15
CDR3 DNA: TGTGCCAGCAGCTCCCCCGGACGCGAGTACGAGCAGTACTTC; CDR3 protein: CASSSPGREYEQYF; V gene: TRBV7-9; J gene: TRBJ2-7; D gene: -; clone size: once; CDR3 length: 14
CDR3 DNA: TGTGCCAGCAGTTTGACAGGGGGAGGCAATGAGCAGTTCTTC; CDR3 protein: CASSLTGGGNEQFF; V gene: TRBV28; J gene: TRBJ2-1; D gene: TRBD1; clone size: -; CDR3 length: 14
CDR3 DNA: TGTGCCAGCACTCAGGGGGAGGGGGAGACCCAGTACTTC; CDR3 protein: CASTQGEGETQYF; V gene: TRBV6-5; J gene: TRBJ2-5; D gene: -; clone size: -; CDR3 length: 13
CDR3 DNA: TGTGCCAGCAGTGAAGGGACTAGCGGGGGATATACGCAGTATTTT; CDR3 protein: CASSEGTSGGYTQYF; V gene: TRBV6-1; J gene: TRBJ2-3; D gene: TRBD2; clone size: -; CDR3 length: 15
CDR3 DNA: TGTGCCCGGACCGCCCGAGAACTCCCCCGTGGCTACACCTTC; CDR3 protein: CARTARELPRGYTF; V gene: TRBV30; J gene: TRBJ1-2; D gene: -; clone size: -; CDR3 length: 14
CDR3 DNA: TGTGCCAGCAGCTTAGAGCCCAGGGGTGCGGAACAAGAGACCCAGTACTTC; CDR3 protein: CASSLEPRGAEQETQYF; V gene: TRBV7-8; J gene: TRBJ2-5; D gene: -; clone size: -; CDR3 length: 17
CDR3 DNA: TGTGCCAGCAGTGAGAGGGAGATCTACGAGCAGTACTTC; CDR3 protein: CASSEREIYEQYF; V gene: TRBV6-1; J gene: TRBJ2-7; D gene: -; clone size: -; CDR3 length: 13
CDR3 DNA: TGTGCCAGTAGTCCGATGGGTTTTAGCAATCAGCCCCAGCATTTT; CDR3 protein: CASSPMGFSNQPQHF; V gene: TRBV19; J gene: TRBJ1-5; D gene: -; clone size: once; CDR3 length: 15
CDR3 DNA: TGTGCCAGCTCACCAGTAGTGGGGAACACTGAAGCTTTCTTT; CDR3 protein: CASSPVVGNTEAFF; V gene: TRBV18; J gene: TRBJ1-1; D gene: -; clone size: few; CDR3 length: 14
CDR3 DNA: TGTGCCAGCACCGCGGGACTGGACACTGAAGCTTTCTTT; CDR3 protein: CASTAGLDTEAFF; V gene: TRBV27; J gene: TRBJ1-1; D gene: -; clone size: -; CDR3 length: 13
CDR3 DNA: TGTGCCAGCAGCGTAGCTAGGGGGACAGGGGAAAACACCGGGGAGCTGTTTTTT; CDR3 protein: CASSVARGTGENTGELFF; V gene: TRBV9; J gene: TRBJ2-2; D gene: TRBD1; clone size: -; CDR3 length: 18
CDR3 DNA: TGTGCCAGCGGGAGGGTAGCGGGAGCCGATGAGCAGTTCTTC; CDR3 protein: CASGRVAGADEQFF; V gene: TRBV28; J gene: TRBJ2-1; D gene: TRBD2; clone size: -; CDR3 length: 14
CDR3 DNA: TGTGCTAGCAGTTCCGAGTATAGCAATCAGCCCCAGCATTTT; CDR3 protein: CASSSEYSNQPQHF; V gene: TRBV7-7; J gene: TRBJ1-5; D gene: -; clone size: -; CDR3 length: 14
CDR3 DNA: TGTGCCAGTTCCACACCTTCCTCTGGAAACACCATATATTTT; CDR3 protein: CASSTPSSGNTIYF; V gene: TRBV19; J gene: TRBJ1-3; D gene: -; clone size: -; CDR3 length: 14
CDR3 DNA: TGCAGTGCTAGAGATCTCAGGGAGCTGTTTTTT; CDR3 protein: CSARDLRELFF; V gene: TRBV20-1; J gene: TRBJ2-2; D gene: -; clone size: -; CDR3 length: 11
CDR3 DNA: TGTGCCAGCAGTTTAGACCAGGGACTCCAAGAGACCCAGTACTTC; CDR3 protein: CASSLDQGLQETQYF; V gene: TRBV28; J gene: TRBJ2-5; D gene: -; clone size: -; CDR3 length: 15
CDR3 DNA: TGCAGCGTTGAACGGAACACTGAAGCTTTCTTT; CDR3 protein: CSVERNTEAFF; V gene: TRBV29-1; J gene: TRBJ1-1; D gene: -; clone size: -; CDR3 length: 11
CDR3 DNA: TGTGCCCTTAGCGGGAGTGGCACCTCCTACGAGCAGTACTTC; CDR3 protein: CALSGSGTSYEQYF; V gene: TRBV30; J gene: TRBJ2-7; D gene: TRBD2; clone size: -; CDR3 length: 14
CDR3 DNA: TGTGCCAGCAGCTTGGGACTAGAACTCAATGAGCAGTTCTTC; CDR3 protein: CASSLGLELNEQFF; V gene: TRBV5-4; J gene: TRBJ2-1; D gene: -; clone size: -; CDR3 length: 14
CDR3 DNA: TGTGCCAGCAGCTTGGGAGGGGGGAATCAGCCCCAGCATTTT; CDR3 protein: CASSLGGGNQPQHF; V gene: TRBV5-8; J gene: TRBJ1-5; D gene: -; clone size: -; CDR3 length: 14
CDR3 DNA: TGTGCCACCAGCAGAGATAACCGGAAAGAGACCCAGTACTTC; CDR3 protein: CATSRDNRKETQYF; V gene: TRBV15; J gene: TRBJ2-5; D gene: -; clone size: once; CDR3 length: 14
CDR3 DNA: TGTGCCAGCAGTGAAAGGGACAGGGGGTGGACCTACGAGCAGTACTTC; CDR3 protein: CASSERDRGWTYEQYF; V gene: TRBV2; J gene: TRBJ2-7; D gene: TRBD1; clone size: -; CDR3 length: 16
CDR3 DNA: TGTGCCAGCAGCCCCCGGGGAGGGGGAGCCTATGGCTACACCTTC; CDR3 protein: CASSPRGGGAYGYTF; V gene: TRBV7-6; J gene: TRBJ1-2; D gene: -; clone size: -; CDR3 length: 15
CDR3 DNA: TGTGCCAGCAGTGGGGGTGCGGACACTGAAGCTTTCTTT; CDR3 protein: CASSGGADTEAFF; V gene: TRBV12-3/TRBV12-4; J gene: TRBJ1-1; D gene: -; clone size: -; CDR3 length: 13
CDR3 DNA: TGTGCCTGCAACCTTTTCTCCTACGAGCAGTACTTC; CDR3 protein: CACNLFSYEQYF; V gene: TRBV30; J gene: TRBJ2-7; D gene: -; clone size: -; CDR3 length: 12
CDR3 DNA: TGCGCCAGCAGTGATGGCACACACAGCAATCAGCCCCAGCATTTT; CDR3 protein: CASSDGTHSNQPQHF; V gene: TRBV10-2; J gene: TRBJ1-5; D gene: -; clone size: -; CDR3 length: 15
CDR3 DNA: TGTGCCAGCAGTGTCCGGGACAGGATATACGAGCAGTACTTC; CDR3 protein: CASSVRDRIYEQYF; V gene: TRBV27; J gene: TRBJ2-7; D gene: TRBD1; clone size: -; CDR3 length: 14
CDR3 DNA: TGTGCCAGCAGTTTAACAACTAGCGGGAGGATCGATACGCAGTATTTT; CDR3 protein: CASSLTTSGRIDTQYF; V gene: TRBV28; J gene: TRBJ2-3; D gene: TRBD2; clone size: once; CDR3 length: 16
CDR3 DNA: TGTGCCAGCAGCCGAGACGGACTAGCGGGGGTCCCCTCCTACAATGAGCAGTTCTTC; CDR3 protein: CASSRDGLAGVPSYNEQFF; V gene: TRBV5-4; J gene: TRBJ2-1; D gene: TRBD2; clone size: once; CDR3 length: 19
CDR3 DNA: TGTGCCACCAGCAGACCGATAGAGGGGCCCTACGAGCAGTACTTC; CDR3 protein: CATSRPIEGPYEQYF; V gene: TRBV15; J gene: TRBJ2-7; D gene: -; clone size: -; CDR3 length: 15
CDR3 DNA: TGTGCCAGCAGCTTTTCCTCGGGACAGGGGATTTACGAGCAGTACTTC; CDR3 protein: CASSFSSGQGIYEQYF; V gene: TRBV7-2; J gene: TRBJ2-7; D gene: TRBD1; clone size: -; CDR3 length: 16
CDR3 DNA: TGTGCCAGCAGCGTTACAGGGAGCTCCTACAATGAGCAGTTCTTC; CDR3 protein: CASSVTGSSYNEQFF; V gene: TRBV3-1/TRBV3-2; J gene: TRBJ2-1; D gene: -; clone size: -; CDR3 length: 15
CDR3 DNA: TGCGCCAGCAGGTTAGACAGGGGGCCTGGAAACACCATATATTTT; CDR3 protein: CASRLDRGPGNTIYF; V gene: TRBV5-1; J gene: TRBJ1-3; D gene: TRBD1; clone size: -; CDR3 length: 15
CDR3 DNA: TGCGCCAGCAGCTTTTACCCCGAGACCGGGGCCCGGGTATCTGGGGCCAACGTCCTGACTTTC; CDR3 protein: CASSFYPETGARVSGANVLTF; V gene: TRBV5-1; J gene: TRBJ2-6; D gene: -; clone size: -; CDR3 length: 21
CDR3 DNA: TGCAGCGTTGAACTCTCCGGGAACGAGCAGTACTTC; CDR3 protein: CSVELSGNEQYF; V gene: TRBV29-1; J gene: TRBJ2-7; D gene: -; clone size: -; CDR3 length: 12
CDR3 DNA: TGTGCCAGCAGCTCTAATACAGGGGACCAGCCCCAGCATTTT; CDR3 protein: CASSSNTGDQPQHF; V gene: TRBV7-9; J gene: TRBJ1-5; D gene: TRBD1; clone size: -; CDR3 length: 14
CDR3 DNA: TGTGCCAGCACTGGCCAGGCGAACACCGGGGAGCTGTTTTTT; CDR3 protein: CASTGQANTGELFF; V gene: TRBV6-5; J gene: TRBJ2-2; D gene: -; clone size: once; CDR3 length: 14
CDR3 DNA: TGTGCCAGCAGGGGGGGACAAAGAGCTTTCTTT; CDR3 protein: CASRGGQRAFF; V gene: TRBV12-3/TRBV12-4; J gene: TRBJ1-1; D gene: -; clone size: -; CDR3 length: 11
CDR3 DNA: TGTGCCAGCAGTTACTCTTCGACGGTTACCGGGGAGCTGTTTTTT; CDR3 protein: CASSYSSTVTGELFF; V gene: TRBV6-5; J gene: TRBJ2-2; D gene: -; clone size: -; CDR3 length: 15